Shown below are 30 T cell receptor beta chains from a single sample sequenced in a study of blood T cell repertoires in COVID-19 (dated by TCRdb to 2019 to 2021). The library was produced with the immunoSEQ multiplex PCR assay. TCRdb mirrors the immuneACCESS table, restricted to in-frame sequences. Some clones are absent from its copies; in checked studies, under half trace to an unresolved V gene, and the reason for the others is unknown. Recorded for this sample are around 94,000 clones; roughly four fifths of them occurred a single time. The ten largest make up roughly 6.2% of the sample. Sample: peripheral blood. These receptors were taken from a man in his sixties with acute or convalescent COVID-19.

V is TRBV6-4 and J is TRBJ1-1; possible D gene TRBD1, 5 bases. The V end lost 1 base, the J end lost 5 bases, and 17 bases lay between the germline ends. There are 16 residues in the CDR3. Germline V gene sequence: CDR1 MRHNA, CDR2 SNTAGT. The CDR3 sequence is CASSDLEGPTRTEAFF. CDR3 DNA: TGTGCCAGCAGTGACTTGGAGGGACCCACACGGACTGAAGCTTTCTTT.

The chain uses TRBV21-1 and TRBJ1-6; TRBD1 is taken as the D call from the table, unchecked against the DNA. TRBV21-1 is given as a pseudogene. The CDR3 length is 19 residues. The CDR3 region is CASSKVDSTSDRLRSPLHF. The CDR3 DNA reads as TGTGCCAGCAGCAAAGTTGATTCTACCTCGGACAGACTTCGGTCACCCCTCCACTTT.

The CDR3 region has the DNA TGTGCCACCAGAATCGCGGGGGGGGGTATTACAGATACGCAGTATTTT. Amino acid sequence: CATRIAGGGITDTQYF. The chain is built from TRBV28 and TRBJ2-3; 9 bases agree with TRBD2. CDR1 is MDHEN and CDR2 is SYDVKM in the germline V gene. Trimming took 10 bases from V and 3 from J; bases not matched to a gene: 14. The CDR3 has 16 amino acids.

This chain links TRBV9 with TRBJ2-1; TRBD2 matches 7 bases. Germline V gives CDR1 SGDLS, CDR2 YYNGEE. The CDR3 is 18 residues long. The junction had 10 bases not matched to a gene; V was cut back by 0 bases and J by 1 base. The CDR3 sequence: CASSVEGSGHISYNEQFF. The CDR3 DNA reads TGTGCCAGCAGCGTAGAGGGTAGCGGGCACATTTCCTACAATGAGCAGTTCTTC.

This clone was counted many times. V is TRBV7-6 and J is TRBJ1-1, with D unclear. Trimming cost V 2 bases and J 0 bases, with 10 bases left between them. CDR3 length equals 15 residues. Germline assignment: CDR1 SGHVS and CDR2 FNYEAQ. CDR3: CASSLIAGLNTEAFF. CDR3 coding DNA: TGTGCCAGCAGCTTAATTGCCGGGTTGAACACTGAAGCTTTCTTT.

CDR3 bases: TGTGCCAGCAGTGGGGGGGGCGCTTATGGCTACACCTTC. Its protein is CASSGGGAYGYTF. The rearrangement joins TRBV28 to TRBJ1-2, with D tentatively TRBD1 (6 bases). Germline loops: CDR1 MDHEN, CDR2 SYDVKM. Trimming pared 5 bases from V and 5 bases from J, leaving 12 bases between. The CDR3 loop spans 13 amino acids.

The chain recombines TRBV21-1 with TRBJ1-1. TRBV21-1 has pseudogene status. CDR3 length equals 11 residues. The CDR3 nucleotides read TGTGCCAGCAGCCTCAACACTGAAGCTTTCTTT. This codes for CASSLNTEAFF.

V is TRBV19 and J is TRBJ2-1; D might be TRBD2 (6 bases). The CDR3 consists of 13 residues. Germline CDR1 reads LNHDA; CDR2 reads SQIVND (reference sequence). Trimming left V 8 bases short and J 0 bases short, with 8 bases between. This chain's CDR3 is CASGRSSYNEQFF. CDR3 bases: TGTGCCAGTGGGAGGAGCTCCTACAATGAGCAGTTCTTC.

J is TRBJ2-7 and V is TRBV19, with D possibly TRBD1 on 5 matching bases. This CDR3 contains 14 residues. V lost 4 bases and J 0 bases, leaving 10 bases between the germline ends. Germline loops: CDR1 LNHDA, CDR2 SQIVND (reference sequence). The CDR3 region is CASSRQTSSYEQYF. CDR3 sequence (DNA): TGTGCCAGTAGTAGACAGACGAGCTCCTACGAGCAGTACTTC.

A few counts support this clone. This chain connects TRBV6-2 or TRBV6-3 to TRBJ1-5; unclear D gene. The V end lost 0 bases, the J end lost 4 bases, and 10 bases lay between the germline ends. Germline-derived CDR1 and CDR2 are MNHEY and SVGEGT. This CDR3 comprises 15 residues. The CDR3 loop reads CASSYSTARNQPQHF. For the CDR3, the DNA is TGTGCCAGCAGTTACTCAACAGCCCGGAATCAGCCCCAGCATTTT.

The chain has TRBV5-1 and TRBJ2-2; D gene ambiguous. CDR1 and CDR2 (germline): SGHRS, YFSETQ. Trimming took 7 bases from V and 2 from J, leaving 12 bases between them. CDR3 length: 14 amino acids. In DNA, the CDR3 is TGCGCCAGCCTAGATTTGGGTAACACCGGGGAGCTGTTTTTT. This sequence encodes CASLDLGNTGELFF.

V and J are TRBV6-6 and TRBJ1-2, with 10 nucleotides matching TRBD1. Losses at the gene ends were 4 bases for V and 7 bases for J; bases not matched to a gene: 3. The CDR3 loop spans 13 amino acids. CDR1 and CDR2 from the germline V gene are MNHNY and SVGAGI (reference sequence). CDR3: CASSSGQGGGYTF. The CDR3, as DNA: TGTGCCAGCAGTTCCGGACAGGGGGGTGGCTACACCTTC.

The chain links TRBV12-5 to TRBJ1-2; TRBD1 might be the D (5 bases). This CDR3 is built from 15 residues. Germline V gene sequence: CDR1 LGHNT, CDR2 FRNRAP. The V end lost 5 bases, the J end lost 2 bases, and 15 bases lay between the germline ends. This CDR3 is CASGDTPRVNYGYTF. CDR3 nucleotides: TGTGCTAGTGGTGACACCCCCAGGGTCAACTATGGCTACACCTTC.

CDR3 protein: CASSYLDRTTWPQHF. Here the CDR3 DNA reads TGTGCCAGCAGTTACCTGGACAGGACGACTTGGCCCCAGCATTTT. The rearrangement links TRBV6-2 or TRBV6-3 to TRBJ1-5; TRBD1 aligns across 7 bases. This CDR3 has 15 amino acids. V was pared by 2 bases and J by 9 bases, with 10 bases of the junction left unmatched. Per germline, CDR1 MNHEY and CDR2 SVGEGT.

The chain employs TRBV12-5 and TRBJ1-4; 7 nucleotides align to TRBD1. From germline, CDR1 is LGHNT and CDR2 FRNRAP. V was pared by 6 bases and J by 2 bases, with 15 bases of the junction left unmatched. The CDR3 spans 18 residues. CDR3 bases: TGTGCTAGTGGCGAGGGACAGACTACAACTTTTACTAATGAAAAACTGTTTTTT. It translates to CASGEGQTTTFTNEKLFF.

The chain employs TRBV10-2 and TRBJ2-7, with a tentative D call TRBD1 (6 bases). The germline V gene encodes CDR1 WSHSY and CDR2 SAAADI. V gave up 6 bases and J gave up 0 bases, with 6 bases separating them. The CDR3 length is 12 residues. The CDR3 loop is CASRDSSYEQYF. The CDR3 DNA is TGCGCCAGCAGGGACAGCTCCTACGAGCAGTACTTC.

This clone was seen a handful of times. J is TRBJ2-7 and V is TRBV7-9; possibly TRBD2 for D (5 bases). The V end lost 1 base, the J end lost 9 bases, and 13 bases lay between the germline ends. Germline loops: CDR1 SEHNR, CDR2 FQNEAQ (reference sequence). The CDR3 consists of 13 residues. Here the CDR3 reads CASSLGESGRQYF. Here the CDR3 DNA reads TGTGCCAGCAGCTTAGGGGAATCTGGGAGGCAGTACTTC.

As DNA, the CDR3 is TGTGCCAGCACCCAAAGGGTTGGGGGACAGGGATTTTTGGACACTGAAGCTTTCTTT. The encoded protein is CASTQRVGGQGFLDTEAFF. The gene calls are TRBV7-8 and TRBJ1-1, with TRBD1 matching over 9 bases. V lost 7 bases, J lost 3 bases, and 21 bases stayed unmatched. Germline V gives CDR1 SGHVS, CDR2 FQNEAQ. The CDR3 loop spans 19 amino acids.

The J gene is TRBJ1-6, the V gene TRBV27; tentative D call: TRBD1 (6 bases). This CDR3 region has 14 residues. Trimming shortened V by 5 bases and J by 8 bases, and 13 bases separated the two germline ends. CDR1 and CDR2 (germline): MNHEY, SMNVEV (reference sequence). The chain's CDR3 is CASSPGTPYSPLHF. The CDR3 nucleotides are TGTGCCAGCAGTCCCGGGACACCATATTCACCCCTCCACTTT.

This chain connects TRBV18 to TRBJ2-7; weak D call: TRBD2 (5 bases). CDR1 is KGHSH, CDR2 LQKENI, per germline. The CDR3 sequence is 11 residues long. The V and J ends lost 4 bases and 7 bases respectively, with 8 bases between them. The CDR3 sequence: CASSQRGEQYF. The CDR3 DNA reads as TGTGCCAGCTCACAACGGGGTGAGCAGTACTTC.

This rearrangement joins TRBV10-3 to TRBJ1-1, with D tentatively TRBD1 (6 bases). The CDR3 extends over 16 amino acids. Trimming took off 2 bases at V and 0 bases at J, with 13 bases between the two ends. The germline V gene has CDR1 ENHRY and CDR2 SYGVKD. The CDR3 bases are TGTGCCATCAGTGAGGATTACCCAGGGGTGAACACTGAAGCTTTCTTT. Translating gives CAISEDYPGVNTEAFF.

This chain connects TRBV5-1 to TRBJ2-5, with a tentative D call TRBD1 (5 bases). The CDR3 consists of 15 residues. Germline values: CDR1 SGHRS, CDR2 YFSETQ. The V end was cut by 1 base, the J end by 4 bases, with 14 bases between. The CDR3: CASSLFPGKGETQYF. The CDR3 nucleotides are TGCGCCAGCAGCTTGTTTCCAGGGAAGGGAGAGACCCAGTACTTC.

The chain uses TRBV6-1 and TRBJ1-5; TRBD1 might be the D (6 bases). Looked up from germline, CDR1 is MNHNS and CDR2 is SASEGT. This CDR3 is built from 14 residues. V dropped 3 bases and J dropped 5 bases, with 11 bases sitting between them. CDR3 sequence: CASSDRRGHQPQHF. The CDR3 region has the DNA TGTGCCAGCAGTGACCGCAGGGGCCATCAGCCCCAGCATTTT.

In DNA form, the CDR3 reads TGTGCCATCAAAGGGTTGGGAGGCACAGATACGCAGTATTTT. Residues: CAIKGLGGTDTQYF. J is TRBJ2-3 and V is TRBV10-3, with a tentative D call TRBD2 (5 bases). Per the germline V gene, CDR1 is ENHRY and CDR2 is SYGVKD. The CDR3 length is 14 residues. Deletions cut 7 bases from V and 1 base from J, with 12 bases between.

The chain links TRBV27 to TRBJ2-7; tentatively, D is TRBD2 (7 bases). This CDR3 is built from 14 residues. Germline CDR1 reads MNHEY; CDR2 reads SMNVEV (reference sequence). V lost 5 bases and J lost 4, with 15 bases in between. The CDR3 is CASSPGGGRYEQYF. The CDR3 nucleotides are TGTGCCAGCAGTCCCGGCGGGGGCAGGTACGAGCAGTACTTC.

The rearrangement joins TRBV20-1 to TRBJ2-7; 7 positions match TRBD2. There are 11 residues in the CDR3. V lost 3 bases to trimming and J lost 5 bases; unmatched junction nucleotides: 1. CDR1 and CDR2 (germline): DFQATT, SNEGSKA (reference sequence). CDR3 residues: CSARGGNEQYF. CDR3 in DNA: TGCAGTGCTAGGGGAGGGAACGAGCAGTACTTC.

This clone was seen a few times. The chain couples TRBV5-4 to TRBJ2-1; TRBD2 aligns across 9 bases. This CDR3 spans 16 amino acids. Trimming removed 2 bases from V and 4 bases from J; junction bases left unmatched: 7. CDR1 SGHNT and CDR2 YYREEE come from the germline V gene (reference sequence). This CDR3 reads CASSLPVSGGYNEQFF. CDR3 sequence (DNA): TGTGCCAGCAGCTTACCTGTAAGCGGGGGGTACAATGAGCAGTTCTTC.

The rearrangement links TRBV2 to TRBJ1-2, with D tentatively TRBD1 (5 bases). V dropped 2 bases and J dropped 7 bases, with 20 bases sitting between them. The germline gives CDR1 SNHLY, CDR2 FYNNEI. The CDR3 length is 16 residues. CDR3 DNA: TGTGCCAGCAGTGAAAATGGGAGGGGAGGCATAGGTGGCTACACCTTC. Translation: CASSENGRGGIGGYTF.

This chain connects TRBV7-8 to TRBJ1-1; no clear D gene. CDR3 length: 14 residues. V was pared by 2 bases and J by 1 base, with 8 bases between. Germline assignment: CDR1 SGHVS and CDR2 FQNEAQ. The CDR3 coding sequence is TGTGCCAGCAGCTTATACCGGGGGAACACTGAAGCTTTCTTT. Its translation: CASSLYRGNTEAFF. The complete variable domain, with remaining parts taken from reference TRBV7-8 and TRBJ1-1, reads GAGVSQSPRYKVAKRGQDVALRCDPISGHVSLFWYQQALGQGPEFLTYFQNEAQLDKSGLPSDRFFAERPEGSVSTLKIQRTQQEDSAVYLCASSLYRGNTEAFFGQGTRLTVV.

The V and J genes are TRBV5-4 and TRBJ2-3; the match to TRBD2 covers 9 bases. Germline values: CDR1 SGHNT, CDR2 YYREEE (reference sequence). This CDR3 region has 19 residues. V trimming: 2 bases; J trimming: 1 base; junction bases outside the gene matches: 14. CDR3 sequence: CASSLKTGTSLSGTDTQYF. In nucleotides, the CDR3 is TGTGCCAGCAGCTTAAAAACCGGGACTAGCTTGTCTGGCACAGATACGCAGTATTTT.